These T cell receptor beta chains were read from a single sample in a study of PD-1 blockade in classical Hodgkin lymphoma. The method was immunoSEQ multiplex PCR; TCRdb's version includes in-frame clones alone and lacks a portion of them. The sample carries 100,000 to 130,000 clones, 80% to 90% recorded once. The material was peripheral blood mononuclear cells (PBMCs), obtained before the second cycle of nivolumab. These receptors were collected from a human donor with classical Hodgkin lymphoma. The CDR3 runs from the conserved cysteine through the conserved F or W. A D gene is named only where the DNA matches it firmly. Not every row has a clone size; where given, it reads once, few, many or a size class.

J gene	V gene	clone size	D gene	CDR3 protein	CDR3 DNA
TRBJ2-2	TRBV10-1	.	TRBD1	CASTNPGQGAGELFF	TGCGCCAGCACTAACCCGGGACAGGGGGCCGGGGAGCTGTTTTTT
TRBJ2-3	TRBV2	.	TRBD2	CASSVSTSGRGTDTQYF	TGTGCCAGCAGTGTGTCGACTAGCGGGAGGGGTACAGATACGCAGTATTTT
TRBJ1-1	TRBV2	.	.	CASSRPGVTEAFF	TGTGCCAGCAGCCGCCCGGGGGTCACTGAAGCTTTCTTT
TRBJ2-5	TRBV11-3	few	.	CASSLGAQETQYF	TGTGCCAGCAGCTTAGGTGCGCAAGAGACCCAGTACTTC
TRBJ2-7	TRBV19	once	TRBD1	CASSRQGAYEQYF	TGTGCCAGTAGTCGACAGGGGGCCTACGAGCAGTACTTC
TRBJ2-2	TRBV4-1	.	.	CASSQEVPPLTGELFF	TGCGCCAGCAGCCAAGAGGTTCCACCCCTCACCGGGGAGCTGTTTTTT
TRBJ2-3	TRBV7-9	.	.	CASSLSTDTQYF	TGTGCCAGCAGCTTGAGCACAGATACGCAGTATTTT
TRBJ1-2	TRBV14	few	.	CASSQVRGGAGGYTF	TGTGCCAGCAGCCAAGTCCGCGGGGGCGCGGGTGGCTACACCTTC
TRBJ2-2	TRBV7-2	.	.	CASSLDRITGELFF	TGTGCCAGCAGCTTGGACAGAATAACCGGGGAGCTGTTTTTT
TRBJ1-1	TRBV28	.	.	CASSLGGISKDTEAFF	TGTGCCAGCAGTTTAGGGGGGATAAGTAAGGACACTGAAGCTTTCTTT
TRBJ1-2	TRBV5-4	.	TRBD1	CASSRDRGRHGYTF	TGTGCCAGCAGCAGAGACAGGGGGCGACATGGCTACACCTTC
TRBJ1-5	TRBV19	.	.	CASSFYRIGSNQPQHF	TGTGCCAGTAGTTTCTACAGGATCGGCAGCAATCAGCCCCAGCATTTT
TRBJ2-7	TRBV10-1	.	.	CASSPSGRAYEQYF	TGCGCCAGCAGTCCTAGTGGGAGAGCCTACGAGCAGTACTTC
TRBJ2-2	TRBV7-2	.	.	CASKVSTGELFF	TGTGCCAGCAAAGTGTCCACCGGGGAGCTGTTTTTT
TRBJ2-7	TRBV9	.	TRBD1	CASSSAGTGGYEQYF	TGTGCCAGCAGCTCCGCCGGGACAGGGGGATACGAGCAGTACTTC
TRBJ2-5	TRBV6-5	.	.	CASSYSNGEQTQYF	TGTGCCAGCAGTTACTCAAACGGGGAACAGACCCAGTACTTC
TRBJ2-2	TRBV4-1	few	TRBD2	CASSPGLAGGTNTGELFF	TGCGCCAGCAGCCCGGGACTAGCGGGAGGTACGAACACCGGGGAGCTGTTTTTT
TRBJ1-2	TRBV14	.	.	CASSQGPNYGYTF	TGTGCCAGCAGCCAAGGGCCTAACTATGGCTACACCTTC
TRBJ1-2	TRBV9	.	.	CASSVQGYGYTF	TGTGCCAGCAGCGTTCAGGGCTATGGCTACACCTTC
TRBJ1-1	TRBV4-3	.	.	CASSLGTEAFF	TGCGCCAGCAGCCTAGGTACTGAAGCTTTCTTT
TRBJ2-4	TRBV27	.	.	CASSLSGGLGIQYF	TGTGCCAGCAGTTTATCGGGGGGACTCGGCATTCAGTACTTC
TRBJ1-2	TRBV19	.	.	CASSNRQYSYGYTF	TGTGCCAGTAGTAACCGACAGTATTCCTATGGCTACACCTTC